The T cell receptor (beta chain) under discussion was sequenced for a study of blood T cell repertoires in COVID-19. Study summary: Samples representing acute and convalescent COVID-19 were sourced from the United States, Italy and Spain.

Per germline, CDR1 MNHEY and CDR2 SVGAGI. The CDR3 is 15 amino acids. Losses at the gene ends were 8 bases for V and 1 base for J; bases not matched to a gene: 5. As originally analysed: Estimation of nucleated cell counts was performed using reference gene primer amplification. Method: immunoSEQ multiplex PCR; TCRdb's copy keeps in-frame clones and lacks some. Clonal size and the V and J genes are those of that table, whereas D and trimming came from the DNA. The sample contains about 230,000 clones, roughly 85% of which appear only once. This clonotype was sampled from a woman aged 70-85 years with active or convalescent COVID-19. This chain joins TRBV6-5 and TRBJ1-2; 12 nucleotides agree with TRBD1. Sequencing was performed on peripheral blood. Written as DNA, the CDR3 is TGTGCCAGCTGGGACAGGGGGCGCGGTAACTATGGCTACACCTTC. This codes for CASWDRGRGNYGYTF.